This T cell receptor beta chain comes out of a study of CD8+ T cells in alopecia areata. General study results and limits: It was observed that many expanded lesional clones persisted in scalp and blood during tofacitinib.

TCR sequencing used cDNA made by reverse transcription of extracted RNA. Generated by immunoSEQ multiplex PCR, the TCRdb table keeps only in-frame clones and is missing some. The sample lists about 150,000 clones; under 70% were seen once. With V trimmed by 8 bases and J by 3 bases, 5 bases remained unmatched. The CDR3 extends over 12 amino acids. Germline lookup yields CDR1 SQVTM and CDR2 ANQGSEA. Treatment: oral pan-JAK inhibitor, 5-10 mg twice daily. As regards this clone: Its target is unknown.

The chain carries TRBV29-1 and TRBJ2-3, with 7 bases identical to TRBD2. The sequences come from CD4+ T cells sorted from blood, collected at week 4, from a patient treated with tofacitinib. This TCR was sampled from a human donor with alopecia areata. The CDR3 nucleotides are TGCAGCTCCAGGGAGGGGACAGATACGCAGTATTTT. This codes for CSSREGTDTQYF.